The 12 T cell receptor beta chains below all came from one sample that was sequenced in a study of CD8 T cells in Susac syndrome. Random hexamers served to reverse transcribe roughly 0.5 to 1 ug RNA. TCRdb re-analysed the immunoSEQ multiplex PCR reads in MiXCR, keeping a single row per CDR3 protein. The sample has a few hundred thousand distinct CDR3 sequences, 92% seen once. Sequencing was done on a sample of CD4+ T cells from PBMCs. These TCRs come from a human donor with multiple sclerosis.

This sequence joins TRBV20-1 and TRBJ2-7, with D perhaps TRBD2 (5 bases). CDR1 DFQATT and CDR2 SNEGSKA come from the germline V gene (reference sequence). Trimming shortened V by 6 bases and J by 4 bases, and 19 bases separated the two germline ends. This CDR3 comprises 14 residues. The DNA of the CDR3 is TGCAGTGCCACCTCCAGTGCTAGCTTTTACGAGCAGTACTTC. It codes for CSATSSASFYEQYF.

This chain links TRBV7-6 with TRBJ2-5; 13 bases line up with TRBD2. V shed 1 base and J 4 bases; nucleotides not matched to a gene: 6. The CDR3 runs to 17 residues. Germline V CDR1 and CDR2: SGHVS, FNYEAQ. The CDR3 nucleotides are TGTGCCAGCAGCTTAGACGGGGGACTAGCGGGGAGAGAGACCCAGTACTTC. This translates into CASSLDGGLAGRETQYF.

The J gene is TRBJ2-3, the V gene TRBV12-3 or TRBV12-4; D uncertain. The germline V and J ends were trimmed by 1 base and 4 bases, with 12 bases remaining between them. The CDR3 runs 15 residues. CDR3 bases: TGTGCCAGCAGTTTAGGCCTCGGACGCTCAGATACGCAGTATTTT. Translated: CASSLGLGRSDTQYF.

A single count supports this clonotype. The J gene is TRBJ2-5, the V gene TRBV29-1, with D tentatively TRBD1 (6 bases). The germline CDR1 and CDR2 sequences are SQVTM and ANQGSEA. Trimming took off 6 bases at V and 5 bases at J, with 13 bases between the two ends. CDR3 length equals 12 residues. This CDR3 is CSVIQGGETQYF. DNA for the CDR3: TGCAGCGTGATACAGGGTGGGGAGACCCAGTACTTC. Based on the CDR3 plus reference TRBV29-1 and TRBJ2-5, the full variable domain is SAVISQKPSRDICQRGTSLTIQCQVDSQVTMMFWYRQQPGQSLTLIATANQGSEATYESGFVIDKFPISRPNLTFSTLTVSNMSPEDSSIYLCSVIQGGETQYFGPGTRLLVL.

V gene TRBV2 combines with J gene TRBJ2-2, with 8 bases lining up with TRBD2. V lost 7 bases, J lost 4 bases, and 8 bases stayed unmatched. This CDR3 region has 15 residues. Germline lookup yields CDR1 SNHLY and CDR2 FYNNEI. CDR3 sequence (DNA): TGTGCCAGCAAGAGACTAGCGAGTGGCACCGGGGAGCTGTTTTTT. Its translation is CASKRLASGTGELFF.

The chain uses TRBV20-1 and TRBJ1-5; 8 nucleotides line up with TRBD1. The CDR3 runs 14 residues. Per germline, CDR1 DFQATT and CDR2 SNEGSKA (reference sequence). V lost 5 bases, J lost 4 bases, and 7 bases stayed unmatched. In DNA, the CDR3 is TGCAGTGCTTATCGACAGGGGATGAATCAGCCCCAGCATTTT. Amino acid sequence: CSAYRQGMNQPQHF.

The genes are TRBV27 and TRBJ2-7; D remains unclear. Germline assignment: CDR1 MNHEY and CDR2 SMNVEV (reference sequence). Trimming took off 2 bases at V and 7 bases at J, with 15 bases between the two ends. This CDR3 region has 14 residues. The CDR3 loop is CASSLEDNTAEQYF. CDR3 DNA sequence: TGTGCCAGCAGTTTAGAAGACAACACGGCGGAGCAGTACTTC.

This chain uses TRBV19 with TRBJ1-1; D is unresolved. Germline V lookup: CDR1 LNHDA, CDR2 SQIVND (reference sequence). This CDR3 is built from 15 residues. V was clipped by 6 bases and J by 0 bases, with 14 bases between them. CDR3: CASRDEGRMNTEAFF. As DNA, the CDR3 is TGTGCCAGTAGAGACGAGGGCCGCATGAACACTGAAGCTTTCTTT.

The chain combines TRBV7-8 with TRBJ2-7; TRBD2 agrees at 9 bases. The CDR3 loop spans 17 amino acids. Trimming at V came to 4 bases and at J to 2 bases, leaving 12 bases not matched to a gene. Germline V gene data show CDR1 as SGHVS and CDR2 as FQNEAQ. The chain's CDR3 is CASSSRRGSGRTYEQYF. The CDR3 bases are TGTGCCAGCAGCTCTAGGAGAGGAAGCGGGAGGACCTACGAGCAGTACTTC.

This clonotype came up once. The CDR3, as DNA: TGTGCCAGCAGCTTAGCGCTGGACACCGGGGAGCTGTTTTTT. It yields the protein CASSLALDTGELFF. The chain combines TRBV7-9 with TRBJ2-2; D call uncertain. The CDR3 totals 14 residues. Trimming removed 0 bases at V and 3 bases at J, with 5 bases between. CDR1 is SEHNR and CDR2 is FQNEAQ in the germline V gene (reference sequence).

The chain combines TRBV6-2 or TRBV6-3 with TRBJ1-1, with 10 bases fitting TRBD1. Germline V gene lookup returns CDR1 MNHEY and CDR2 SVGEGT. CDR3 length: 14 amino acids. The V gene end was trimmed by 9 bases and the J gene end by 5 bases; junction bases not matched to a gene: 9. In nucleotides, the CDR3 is TGTGCCAGTTTCGACAGGGGGCCGAGGACTGAAGCTTTCTTT. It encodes CASFDRGPRTEAFF.

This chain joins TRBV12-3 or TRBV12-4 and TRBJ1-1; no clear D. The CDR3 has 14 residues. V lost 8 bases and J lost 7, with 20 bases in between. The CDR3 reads CASDSSPGGSEAFF. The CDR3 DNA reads TGTGCCAGCGATTCTTCTCCGGGAGGCAGTGAAGCTTTCTTT.